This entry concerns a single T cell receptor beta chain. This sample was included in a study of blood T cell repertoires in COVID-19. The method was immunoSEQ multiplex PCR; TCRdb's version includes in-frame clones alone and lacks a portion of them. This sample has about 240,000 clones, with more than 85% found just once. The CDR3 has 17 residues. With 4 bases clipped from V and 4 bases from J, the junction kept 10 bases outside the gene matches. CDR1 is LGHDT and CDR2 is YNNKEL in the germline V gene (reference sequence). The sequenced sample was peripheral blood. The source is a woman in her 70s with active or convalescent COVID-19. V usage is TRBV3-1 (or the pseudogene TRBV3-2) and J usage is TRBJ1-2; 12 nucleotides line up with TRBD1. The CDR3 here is CASSPPGQGARGYGYTF. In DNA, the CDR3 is TGTGCCAGCAGCCCTCCGGGACAGGGGGCGCGGGGCTATGGCTACACCTTC.